A selection of T cell receptor beta chains follows, all from one sample in a study of blood T cell repertoires in COVID-19. Assay used: immunoSEQ multiplex PCR; TCRdb lists only in-frame clones, some missing. The table lists about 100,000 clones, roughly 86% of them singletons. The sample taken for sequencing was peripheral blood. The origin of the receptors is a man aged 35-49 years with active or convalescent COVID-19. Both conserved end residues are trimmed from each CDR3.

V gene: TRBV27
J gene: TRBJ2-7
CDR3 length: 15
CDR3 protein: ASSDLRQGAMSYEQY

V gene: TRBV15
J gene: TRBJ2-1
CDR3 length: 13
CDR3 protein: ATSRGGTGAGEQF

V gene: TRBV6-2/TRBV6-3
J gene: TRBJ1-2
CDR3 length: 13
CDR3 protein: ASSYSSGTVYGYT

V gene: TRBV27
J gene: TRBJ1-2
CDR3 length: 12
CDR3 protein: ASRRGGLSYGYT

V gene: TRBV5-1
J gene: TRBJ2-7
CDR3 length: 12
CDR3 protein: ASSSDSPTYEQY

V gene: TRBV27
J gene: TRBJ1-6
CDR3 length: 12
CDR3 protein: ASSSPAGGSPLH

V gene: TRBV9
J gene: TRBJ1-1
CDR3 length: 13
CDR3 protein: ASSVGAGQGFKAF

V gene: TRBV7-2
J gene: TRBJ2-7
CDR3 length: 13
CDR3 protein: ASSLSGGGFYEQY

V gene: TRBV10-3
J gene: TRBJ2-7
CDR3 length: 12
CDR3 protein: AISWTGGTYEQY

V gene: TRBV28
J gene: TRBJ1-6
CDR3 length: 13
CDR3 protein: ASTGGRGNNSPLH

V gene: TRBV12-3/TRBV12-4
J gene: TRBJ1-3
CDR3 length: 10
CDR3 protein: ASSLSGNTIY

V gene: TRBV7-2
J gene: TRBJ2-1
CDR3 length: 14
CDR3 protein: ASSLGPGGGGYEQF

V gene: TRBV30
J gene: TRBJ1-2
CDR3 length: 10
CDR3 protein: GSGQANYGYT

V gene: TRBV19
J gene: TRBJ2-2
CDR3 length: 13
CDR3 protein: ASSTGSHNTGELF

V gene: TRBV10-2
J gene: TRBJ2-3
CDR3 length: 16
CDR3 protein: ASSETGLAGGTTDTQY

V gene: TRBV4-1
J gene: TRBJ2-5
CDR3 length: 14
CDR3 protein: ASSQGDTRSQETQY

V gene: TRBV11-1
J gene: TRBJ2-7
CDR3 length: 10
CDR3 protein: ASSYQGPEQY

V gene: TRBV7-2
J gene: TRBJ1-3
CDR3 length: 12
CDR3 protein: ASSLAGDLNTIY

V gene: TRBV7-9
J gene: TRBJ2-5
CDR3 length: 14
CDR3 protein: ASSLTAGTGSETQY

V gene: TRBV5-1
J gene: TRBJ2-1
CDR3 length: 12
CDR3 protein: ASKLAPSYNEQF

V gene: TRBV19
J gene: TRBJ1-5
CDR3 length: 13
CDR3 protein: ASSIEGARNQPQH

V gene: TRBV11-3
J gene: TRBJ2-5
CDR3 length: 12
CDR3 protein: ASSRGTAGETQY

V gene: TRBV2
J gene: TRBJ1-3
CDR3 length: 13
CDR3 protein: ASRTGAFSGNTIY

V gene: TRBV7-9
J gene: TRBJ1-1
CDR3 length: 11
CDR3 protein: ASSGKQSGEAF

V gene: TRBV6-1
J gene: TRBJ1-3
CDR3 length: 12
CDR3 protein: ASSERTGGNTIY

V gene: TRBV7-7
J gene: TRBJ2-1
CDR3 length: 13
CDR3 protein: ASSLGSGGIDEQF

V gene: TRBV5-6
J gene: TRBJ1-2
CDR3 length: 11
CDR3 protein: ASSNNGRYGYT

V gene: TRBV11-2
J gene: TRBJ2-3
CDR3 length: 11
CDR3 protein: ASNVGGTDTQY

V gene: TRBV19
J gene: TRBJ2-1
CDR3 length: 17
CDR3 protein: ASSGEPGTSGGAGGEQF

V gene: TRBV6-4
J gene: TRBJ2-1
CDR3 length: 12
CDR3 protein: ASSEGTGANEQF

V gene: TRBV19
J gene: TRBJ1-5
CDR3 length: 13
CDR3 protein: ASRKNRDFNQPQH

V gene: TRBV25-1
J gene: TRBJ2-3
CDR3 length: 12
CDR3 protein: ASSRRGGTDTQY

V gene: TRBV9
J gene: TRBJ1-3
CDR3 length: 11
CDR3 protein: ASSVGGGNTIY

V gene: TRBV5-1
J gene: TRBJ1-4
CDR3 length: 12
CDR3 protein: ASSLGQGGEKLF

V gene: TRBV7-2
J gene: TRBJ2-7
CDR3 length: 15
CDR3 protein: ASSLGGTGGRSYEQY

V gene: TRBV2
J gene: TRBJ2-1
CDR3 length: 13
CDR3 protein: ASIRGQGMHNEQF

V gene: TRBV19
J gene: TRBJ2-5
CDR3 length: 13
CDR3 protein: ASSAGTGGVETQY

V gene: TRBV6-5
J gene: TRBJ1-1
CDR3 length: 11
CDR3 protein: ASSSWTNTEAF

V gene: TRBV25-1
J gene: TRBJ1-2
CDR3 length: 13
CDR3 protein: ASSGPGDSENGYT

V gene: TRBV19
J gene: TRBJ1-2
CDR3 length: 11
CDR3 protein: ASSIVGGYGYT

V gene: TRBV7-9
J gene: TRBJ2-2
CDR3 length: 11
CDR3 protein: ASSPREAGELF

V gene: TRBV3-1/TRBV3-2
J gene: TRBJ2-7
CDR3 length: 13
CDR3 protein: ASSRRRDSSYEQY

V gene: TRBV15
J gene: TRBJ1-5
CDR3 length: 12
CDR3 protein: ATSRDRGNQPQH

V gene: TRBV7-2
J gene: TRBJ2-7
CDR3 length: 13
CDR3 protein: ASSDRGGSSYEQY

V gene: TRBV6-5
J gene: TRBJ1-5
CDR3 length: 13
CDR3 protein: ASSYSSPGNQPQH

V gene: TRBV27
J gene: TRBJ2-7
CDR3 length: 17
CDR3 protein: ASSFRTSGGALGSYEQY

V gene: TRBV6-5
J gene: TRBJ2-7
CDR3 length: 12
CDR3 protein: ASSYSGPSYEQY

V gene: TRBV5-1
J gene: TRBJ2-2
CDR3 length: 14
CDR3 protein: ASSLQGSPNTGELF

V gene: TRBV12-3/TRBV12-4
J gene: TRBJ1-1
CDR3 length: 11
CDR3 protein: ASTSVGVLEAF

V gene: TRBV6-6
J gene: TRBJ2-5
CDR3 length: 11
CDR3 protein: ASSRTPQETQY

V gene: TRBV29-1
J gene: TRBJ2-5
CDR3 length: 12
CDR3 protein: SVAAGGAEETQY

V gene: TRBV30
J gene: TRBJ2-7
CDR3 length: 12
CDR3 protein: AWEQGTLFYEQY

V gene: TRBV7-8
J gene: TRBJ1-3
CDR3 length: 14
CDR3 protein: ASSITAASSGNTIY

V gene: TRBV2
J gene: TRBJ1-5
CDR3 length: 12
CDR3 protein: ASSEASSNQPQH

V gene: TRBV27
J gene: TRBJ1-6
CDR3 length: 12
CDR3 protein: ASSGNRGNSPLH

V gene: TRBV5-1
J gene: TRBJ1-4
CDR3 length: 13
CDR3 protein: ASSVQGATNEKLF

V gene: TRBV24-1
J gene: TRBJ1-5
CDR3 length: 12
CDR3 protein: ATSDAGVNQPQH